What follows describes a single T cell receptor beta chain. The germline CDR1 and CDR2 sequences are LNHNV and YYDKDF (reference sequence). V dropped 0 bases and J dropped 6 bases, with 12 bases sitting between them. The CDR3 is 14 amino acids. Profiling relied on immunoSEQ multiplex PCR, and the TCRdb table lists in-frame clones only, not all of them. The sample carries 35,000 or so clones, roughly 88% recorded once. The data were taken from a study of T cells in narcolepsy. Looking at the study overall: Healthy controls were enrolled alongside patients with narcolepsy type 1 or type 2.

The sample consisted of CD45RA- memory CD4+ T cells from PBMCs. The source is a human donor with narcolepsy. This chain uses TRBV15 with TRBJ2-7; D is uncertain. The CDR3 spells CATSRDQGRREQYF. The CDR3 bases are TGTGCCACCAGCAGAGATCAAGGTAGGCGCGAGCAGTACTTC.